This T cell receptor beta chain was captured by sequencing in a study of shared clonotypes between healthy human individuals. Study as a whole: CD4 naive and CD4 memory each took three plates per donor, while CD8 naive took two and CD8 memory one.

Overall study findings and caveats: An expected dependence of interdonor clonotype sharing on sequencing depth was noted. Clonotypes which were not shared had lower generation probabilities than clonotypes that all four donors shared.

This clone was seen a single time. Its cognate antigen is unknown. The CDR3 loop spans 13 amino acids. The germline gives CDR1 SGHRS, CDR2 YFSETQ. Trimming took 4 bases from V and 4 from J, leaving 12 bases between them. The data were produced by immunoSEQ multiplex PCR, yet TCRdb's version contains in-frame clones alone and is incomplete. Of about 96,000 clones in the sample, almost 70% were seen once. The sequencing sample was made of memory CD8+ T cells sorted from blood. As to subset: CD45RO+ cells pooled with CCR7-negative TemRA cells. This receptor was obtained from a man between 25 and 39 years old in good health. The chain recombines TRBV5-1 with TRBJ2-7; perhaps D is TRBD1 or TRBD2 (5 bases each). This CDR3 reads CASSLGTGYEQYF. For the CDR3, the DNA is TGCGCCAGCAGCCTCGGGACCGGGTACGAGCAGTACTTC.